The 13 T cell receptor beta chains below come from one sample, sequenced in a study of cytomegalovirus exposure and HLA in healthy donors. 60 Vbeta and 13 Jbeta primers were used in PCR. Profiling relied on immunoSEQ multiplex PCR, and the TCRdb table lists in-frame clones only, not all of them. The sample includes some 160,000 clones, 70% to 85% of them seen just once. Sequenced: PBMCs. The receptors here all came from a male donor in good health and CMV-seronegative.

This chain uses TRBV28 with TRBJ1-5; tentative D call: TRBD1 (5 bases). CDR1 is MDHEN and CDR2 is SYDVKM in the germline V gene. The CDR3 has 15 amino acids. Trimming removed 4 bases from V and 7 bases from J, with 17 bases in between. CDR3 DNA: TGTGCCAGCAGTTCACCGGGGGGGGGTTGGCAGCCCCAGCATTTT. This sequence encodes CASSSPGGGWQPQHF. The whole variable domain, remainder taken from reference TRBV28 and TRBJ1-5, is DVKVTQSSRYLVKRTGEKVFLECVQDMDHENMFWYRQDPGLGLRLIYFSYDVKMKEKGDIPEGYSVSREKKERFSLILESASTNQTSMYLCASSSPGGGWQPQHFGDGTRLSIL.

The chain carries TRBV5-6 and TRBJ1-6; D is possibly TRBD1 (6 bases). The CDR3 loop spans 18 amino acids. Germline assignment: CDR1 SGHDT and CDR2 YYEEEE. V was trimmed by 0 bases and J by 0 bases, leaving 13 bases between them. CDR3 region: CASSLVGQQSSYNSPLHF. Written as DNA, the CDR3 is TGTGCCAGCAGCTTGGTTGGACAGCAGAGCTCCTATAATTCACCCCTCCACTTT.

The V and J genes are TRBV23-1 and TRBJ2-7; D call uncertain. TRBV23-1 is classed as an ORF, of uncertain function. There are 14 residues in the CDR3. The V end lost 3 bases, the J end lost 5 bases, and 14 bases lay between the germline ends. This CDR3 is CASSHTRSRNEQYF. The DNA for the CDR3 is TGCGCCAGCAGTCATACCCGGTCGAGGAACGAGCAGTACTTC.

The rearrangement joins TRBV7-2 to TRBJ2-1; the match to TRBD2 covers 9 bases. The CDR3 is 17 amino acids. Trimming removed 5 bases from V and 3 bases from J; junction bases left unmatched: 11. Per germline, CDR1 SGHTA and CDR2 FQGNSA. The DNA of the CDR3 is TGTGCCAGCAGCCCCCGAAGGTTGCGGGAGGGCTACAATGAGCAGTTCTTC. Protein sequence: CASSPRRLREGYNEQFF.

The CDR3 DNA reads TGTGCCAGCAGCTTAGCGTCAGGGAGGGCCGGAAACACCATATATTTT. This codes for CASSLASGRAGNTIYF. The chain joins TRBV7-2 to TRBJ1-3, with a possible D match to TRBD1 (5 bases). Trimming stripped 0 bases from V and 4 bases from J, with 13 bases between. In germline, CDR1 is SGHTA, CDR2 FQGNSA. The CDR3 extends over 16 amino acids.

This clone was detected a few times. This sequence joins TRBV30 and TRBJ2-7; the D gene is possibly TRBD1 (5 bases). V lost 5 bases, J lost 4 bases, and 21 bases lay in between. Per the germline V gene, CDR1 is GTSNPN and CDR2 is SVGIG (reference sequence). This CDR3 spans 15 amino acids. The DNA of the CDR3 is TGTGCCTGGGGCACAGGCAGACAGTTAATATACGAGCAGTACTTC. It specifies CAWGTGRQLIYEQYF.

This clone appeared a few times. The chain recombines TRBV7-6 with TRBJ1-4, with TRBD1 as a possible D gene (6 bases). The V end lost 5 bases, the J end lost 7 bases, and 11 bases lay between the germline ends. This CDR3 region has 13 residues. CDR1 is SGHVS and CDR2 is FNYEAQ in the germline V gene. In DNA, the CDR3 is TGTGCCAGCAGCCAGGGGTTCGGTGAAAAACTGTTTTTT. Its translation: CASSQGFGEKLFF.

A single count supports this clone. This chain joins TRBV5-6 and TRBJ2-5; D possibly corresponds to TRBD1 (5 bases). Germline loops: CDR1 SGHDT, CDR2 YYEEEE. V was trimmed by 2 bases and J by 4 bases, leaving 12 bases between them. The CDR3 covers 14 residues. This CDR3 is CASSLGSRAETQYF. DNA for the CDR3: TGTGCCAGCAGCTTAGGTTCCAGGGCAGAGACCCAGTACTTC.

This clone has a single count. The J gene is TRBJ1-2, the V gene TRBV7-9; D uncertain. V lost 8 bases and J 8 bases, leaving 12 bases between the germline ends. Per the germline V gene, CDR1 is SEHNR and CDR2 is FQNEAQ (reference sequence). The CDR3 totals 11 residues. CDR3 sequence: CASEGPGGYTF. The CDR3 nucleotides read TGTGCCAGCGAGGGCCCCGGGGGCTACACCTTC.

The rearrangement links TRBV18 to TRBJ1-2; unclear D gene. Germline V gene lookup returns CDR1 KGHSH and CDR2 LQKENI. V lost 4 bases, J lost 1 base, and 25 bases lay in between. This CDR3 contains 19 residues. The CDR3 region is CASSLNSGPEGGINYGYTF. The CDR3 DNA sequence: TGTGCCAGCTCACTAAACAGCGGACCGGAGGGAGGGATTAACTATGGCTACACCTTC.

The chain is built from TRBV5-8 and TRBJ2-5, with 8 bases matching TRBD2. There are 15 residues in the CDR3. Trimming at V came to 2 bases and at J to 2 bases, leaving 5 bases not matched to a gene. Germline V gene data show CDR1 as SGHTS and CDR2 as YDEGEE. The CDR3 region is CASSFGLAGQETQYF. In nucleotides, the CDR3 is TGTGCCAGCAGCTTCGGTCTAGCGGGTCAAGAGACCCAGTACTTC.

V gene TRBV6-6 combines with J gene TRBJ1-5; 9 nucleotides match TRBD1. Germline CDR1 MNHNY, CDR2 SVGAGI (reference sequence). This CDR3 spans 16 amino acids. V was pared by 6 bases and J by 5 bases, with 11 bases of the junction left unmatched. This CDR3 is CASRTDTGGAYQPQHF. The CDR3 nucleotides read TGTGCCAGCAGGACCGATACAGGGGGCGCATATCAGCCCCAGCATTTT.

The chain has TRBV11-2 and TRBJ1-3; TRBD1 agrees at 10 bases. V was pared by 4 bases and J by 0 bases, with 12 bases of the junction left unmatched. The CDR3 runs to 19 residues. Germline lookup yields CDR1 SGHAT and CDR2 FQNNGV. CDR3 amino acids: CASSSLKRDRGFSGNTIYF. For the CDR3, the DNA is TGTGCCAGCAGCTCCCTCAAACGGGACAGGGGATTCTCTGGAAACACCATATATTTT.